Each of the 23 T cell receptor beta chains below was sequenced from the same sample in a study of cytomegalovirus exposure and HLA in healthy donors. The study ran its PCR with 60 Vbeta and 13 Jbeta primers. Repertoires were generated with immunoSEQ multiplex PCR, while TCRdb's copy carries only in-frame clones and drops some. There are fewer than 140,000 clones in the sample; about 64% occur only once, and approximately 2.8% lies in the top ten. Specimen: PBMCs. The receptors stem from a female donor in good health and CMV-seronegative.

V is TRBV11-3 and J is TRBJ1-1; the D gene is possibly TRBD1 (6 bases). The germline V gene has CDR1 SGHNT and CDR2 YENEEA. The CDR3 has 13 residues. V was clipped by 6 bases and J by 2 bases, with 10 bases between them. For the CDR3, the DNA is TGTGCCAGCAGAAACGGGACAAACACTGAAGCTTTCTTT. Residues: CASRNGTNTEAFF. The full variable domain, with the rest looked up from reference TRBV11-3 and TRBJ1-1, is EAGVVQSPRYKIIEKKQPVAFWCNPISGHNTLYWYLQNLGQGPELLIRYENEEAVDDSQLPKDRFSAERLKGVDSTLKIQPAELGDSAVYLCASRNGTNTEAFFGQGTRLTVV.

The CDR3 loop reads CASSGRTRLNTEAFF. The DNA for the CDR3 is TGTGCCAGCAGTGGCAGGACACGGCTGAACACTGAAGCTTTCTTT. V is TRBV28 and J is TRBJ1-1, with D perhaps matching TRBD1 (5 bases). CDR1 is MDHEN and CDR2 is SYDVKM in the germline V gene. The CDR3 has 15 residues. V lost 5 bases and J lost 0, with 13 bases in between.

This chain links TRBV5-5 with TRBJ2-1; 9 bases are a match to TRBD1. This CDR3 is built from 18 residues. In germline, CDR1 is SGHKS, CDR2 YYEKEE (reference sequence). With V trimmed by 3 bases and J by 5 bases, 15 bases remained unmatched. The CDR3 region has the DNA TGTGCCAGCAGCTCTAAGTTCCGGGACAGGGTTCTCCACAATGAGCAGTTCTTC. Its protein is CASSSKFRDRVLHNEQFF.

This chain links TRBV30 with TRBJ1-1, with a tentative D call TRBD1 (5 bases). The V end lost 2 bases, the J end lost 11 bases, and 12 bases lay between the germline ends. Germline V gene data show CDR1 as GTSNPN and CDR2 as SVGIG (reference sequence). This CDR3 contains 11 residues. CDR3: CAWSRGGMAFF. For the CDR3, the DNA is TGTGCCTGGAGTCGTGGGGGGATGGCTTTCTTT.

This chain connects TRBV2 to TRBJ1-1, with 7 bases that match TRBD1. This CDR3 has 14 residues. Germline lookup yields CDR1 SNHLY and CDR2 FYNNEI. The V and J ends lost 3 bases and 0 bases, in that order; junction bases with no gene match: 1. CDR3 nucleotides: TGTGCCAGCAGTGAGGGACAGCTGAACACTGAAGCTTTCTTT. This sequence encodes CASSEGQLNTEAFF.

J is TRBJ2-2 and V is TRBV5-4, with D tentatively TRBD2 (6 bases). V lost 6 bases, J lost 5 bases, and 23 bases lay in between. Per the germline V gene, CDR1 is SGHNT and CDR2 is YYREEE (reference sequence). This CDR3 spans 17 amino acids. The CDR3 DNA follows: TGTGCCAGCACCTCCGCCGGGACTCAGAGGGGAACCGGGGAGCTGTTTTTT. This gives the protein CASTSAGTQRGTGELFF. Together with reference TRBV5-4 and TRBJ2-2, the CDR3 gives the full variable domain: ETGVTQSPTHLIKTRGQQVTLRCSSQSGHNTVSWYQQALGQGPQFIFQYYREEENGRGNFPPRFSGLQFPNYSSELNVNALELDDSALYLCASTSAGTQRGTGELFFGEGSRLTVL.

The J gene is TRBJ2-2, the V gene TRBV6-4; TRBD1 matches 11 bases. In germline, CDR1 is MRHNA, CDR2 SNTAGT. This CDR3 has 15 amino acids. With 6 bases clipped from V and 4 bases from J, the junction kept 4 bases outside the gene matches. DNA for the CDR3: TGTGCCAGCAGCCCCGGGACAGGGGGCACCGGGGAGCTGTTTTTT. Residues: CASSPGTGGTGELFF.

V usage is TRBV30 and J usage is TRBJ1-1; 9 bases agree with TRBD1. This CDR3 has 14 amino acids. From germline, CDR1 is GTSNPN and CDR2 SVGIG (reference sequence). J was trimmed by 5 bases and V by 4 bases; bases with no gene match: 8. CDR3 in DNA: TGTGCCTGGAAAGGGGACAGGGTTAATACTGAAGCTTTCTTT. Translated: CAWKGDRVNTEAFF.

V gene TRBV4-2 combines with J gene TRBJ2-7; 7 bases map to TRBD2. The CDR3 covers 15 residues. V dropped 2 bases and J dropped 3; count of bases not matched to a gene: 7. CDR1 LGHNA and CDR2 YNFKEQ come from the germline V gene. This CDR3 is CASSQWAGTNYEQYF. Here the CDR3 DNA reads TGTGCCAGCAGCCAATGGGCCGGGACTAACTACGAGCAGTACTTC.

This chain links TRBV11-3 with TRBJ2-7; the D gene is possibly TRBD2 (6 bases). Germline CDR1 is SGHNT and CDR2 is YENEEA. CDR3 length: 14 amino acids. Between the trimmed V and J ends, which lost 1 base and 3 bases, there was a span of 10 bases. CDR3: CASSLGGTFYEQYF. For the CDR3, the DNA is TGTGCCAGCAGCTTAGGGGGGACTTTCTACGAGCAGTACTTC.

As to this clone: Relative to the germline gene, one junction end is altered; a read error may explain this. V and J are TRBV15 and TRBJ2-7, with 9 bases lining up with TRBD2. The CDR3 has 15 residues. Germline V lookup: CDR1 LNHNV, CDR2 YYDKDF (reference sequence). CDR3 protein: CATSSQRVASGMPDF. CDR3 nucleotide sequence: TGTGCCACCAGCAGTCAGAGGGTGGCTAGCGGGATGCCGGACTTC.

This chain links TRBV7-6 with TRBJ2-5; D remains ambiguous. Trimming cost V 4 bases and J 4 bases, with 10 bases left between them. This CDR3 contains 13 residues. Per germline, CDR1 SGHVS and CDR2 FNYEAQ. DNA of the CDR3: TGTGCCAGCAGCTCCCTGAGCTTAGAGACCCAGTACTTC. Protein: CASSSLSLETQYF.

The chain uses TRBV19 and TRBJ1-4; 9 nucleotides align to TRBD1. After removal of 7 bases from V and 5 bases from J, the junction contained 8 bases not matched to a gene. This CDR3 comprises 15 residues. Germline CDR1 LNHDA, CDR2 SQIVND (reference sequence). CDR3 amino acids: CASTDRGRGNEKLFF. The CDR3 nucleotides read TGTGCCAGTACGGACAGGGGCCGGGGGAATGAAAAACTGTTTTTT. The full variable domain, completed using reference TRBV19 and TRBJ1-4, is DGGITQSPKYLFRKEGQNVTLSCEQNLNHDAMYWYRQDPGQGLRLIYYSQIVNDFQKGDIAEGYSVSREKKESFPLTVTSAQKNPTAFYLCASTDRGRGNEKLFFGSGTQLSVL.

The gene calls are TRBV7-6 and TRBJ2-5; 10 bases are shared with TRBD2. The CDR3 is 15 residues long. Per the germline V gene, CDR1 is SGHVS and CDR2 is FNYEAQ. V lost 3 bases and J lost 4; bases outside the gene matches: 5. CDR3 DNA: TGTGCCAGCAGCTTCCTAGCGGGAGAACGAGAGACCCAGTACTTC. This encodes CASSFLAGERETQYF.

This clone was counted between two and nine times. The rearrangement links TRBV2 to TRBJ1-2; D is uncertain. Germline assignment: CDR1 SNHLY and CDR2 FYNNEI. V dropped 8 bases and J dropped 4 bases, with 17 bases sitting between them. This CDR3 is 14 amino acids long. The CDR3 loop reads CASVSGPSLYGYTF. Here the CDR3 DNA reads TGTGCCAGCGTCAGCGGGCCATCGCTCTATGGCTACACCTTC.

The chain carries TRBV10-2 and TRBJ2-7, with TRBD2 identical over 11 bases. V shed 4 bases, J shed 3 bases, and the junction held 2 bases outside the gene matches. The germline CDR1 and CDR2 sequences are WSHSY and SAAADI. This CDR3 contains 14 residues. The CDR3 is CASSGLAGSYEQYF. The DNA for the CDR3 is TGCGCCAGCAGTGGACTAGCGGGGAGCTACGAGCAGTACTTC.

The V gene is TRBV5-1, the J gene TRBJ2-7; unclear D gene. CDR1 and CDR2 from the germline V gene are SGHRS and YFSETQ. The CDR3 totals 15 residues. Trimming cost V 4 bases and J 0 bases, with 14 bases left between them. CDR3 loop: CASSRSPTDSYEQYF. In DNA, the CDR3 is TGCGCCAGCAGCAGATCTCCTACCGACTCCTACGAGCAGTACTTC.

V and J are TRBV6-5 and TRBJ2-1, with TRBD1 as a possible D gene (5 bases). There are 14 residues in the CDR3. Trimming cost V 5 bases and J 4 bases, with 12 bases left between them. Germline CDR1 and CDR2: MNHEY and SVGAGI. In DNA form, the CDR3 reads TGTGCCAGCAGTGGACATAACCCGTACAATGAGCAGTTCTTC. Amino acids: CASSGHNPYNEQFF.

The CDR3 DNA is TGCAGCGCCCGGACTAGCGGAGGCACAGATACGCAGTATTTT. Encoded protein: CSARTSGGTDTQYF. The gene calls are TRBV29-1 and TRBJ2-3; 10 positions match TRBD2. This CDR3 has 14 residues. The J segment lost 1 base and the V segment lost 7 bases, leaving 5 bases of the junction unmatched. From germline, CDR1 is SQVTM and CDR2 ANQGSEA.

The chain employs TRBV19 and TRBJ2-7; 14 nucleotides align to TRBD2. Germline loops: CDR1 LNHDA, CDR2 SQIVND (reference sequence). The CDR3 contains 15 residues. The junction had 8 bases not matched to a gene; V was cut back by 6 bases and J by 7 bases. In DNA, the CDR3 is TGTGCCAGTAGAAGACTAGCGGGAGGGCCGGAAGAGCAGTACTTC. It encodes CASRRLAGGPEEQYF.

The chain uses TRBV29-1 and TRBJ2-5, with 8 bases that match TRBD2. The CDR3 has 12 residues. Trimming cost V 4 bases and J 5 bases; bases outside gene matches: 3. Germline V CDR1 and CDR2: SQVTM, ANQGSEA. CDR3 amino acids: CSVAGGVETQYF. CDR3 DNA sequence: TGCAGCGTTGCGGGGGGGGTGGAGACCCAGTACTTC.

The chain is built from TRBV28 and TRBJ1-5, with D tentatively TRBD1 (5 bases). This CDR3 has 19 residues. The V gene lost 2 bases and the J gene lost 3 bases, with 23 bases spanning the gap. The germline V gene encodes CDR1 MDHEN and CDR2 SYDVKM. CDR3 region: CASSLRPLLGEDFNQPQHF. CDR3 coding DNA: TGTGCCAGCAGTTTACGTCCATTATTAGGGGAGGATTTCAATCAGCCCCAGCATTTT.

The chain is built from TRBV28 and TRBJ1-2; D is uncertain. In germline, CDR1 is MDHEN, CDR2 SYDVKM. Trimming cost V 3 bases and J 4 bases, with 9 bases left between them. The CDR3 spans 13 residues. The CDR3 protein is CASSLASGYGYTF. The CDR3 DNA reads TGTGCCAGCAGTTTGGCCAGCGGCTATGGCTACACCTTC.